This T cell receptor (beta chain) was identified in a study of long-term antiretroviral therapy in people with HIV. V shed 0 bases and J 2 bases; nucleotides not matched to a gene: 7. The CDR3 totals 19 residues. Germline-derived CDR1 and CDR2 are SGDLS and YYNGEE. Sequencing relied on immunoSEQ assay v3.0, run at survey level. Assay used: immunoSEQ multiplex PCR; TCRdb lists only in-frame clones, some missing. Of 20,000 to 25,000 clones listed, 70% to 90% were seen once; the top ten hold more than 10%. Specimens held about 0.9-11 million cryopreserved PBMC prior to DNA extraction. The chain joins TRBV9 to TRBJ2-3; 15 bases line up with TRBD2. The clonotype comes from a man in his forties or fifties with HIV. Sequencing used unsorted PBMCs, obtained 1.6 years after starting antiretroviral therapy. CDR3 nucleotide sequence: TGTGCCAGCAGCGTAGAGGGACTAGCGGGGGGACTCTACACAGATACGCAGTATTTT. It codes for CASSVEGLAGGLYTDTQYF. Filled out from reference TRBV9 and TRBJ2-3, the complete variable domain reads DSGVTQTPKHLITATGQRVTLRCSPRSGDLSVYWYQQSLDQGLQFLIQYYNGEERAKGNILERFSAQQFPDLHSELNLSSLELGDSALYFCASSVEGLAGGLYTDTQYFGPGTRLTVL.